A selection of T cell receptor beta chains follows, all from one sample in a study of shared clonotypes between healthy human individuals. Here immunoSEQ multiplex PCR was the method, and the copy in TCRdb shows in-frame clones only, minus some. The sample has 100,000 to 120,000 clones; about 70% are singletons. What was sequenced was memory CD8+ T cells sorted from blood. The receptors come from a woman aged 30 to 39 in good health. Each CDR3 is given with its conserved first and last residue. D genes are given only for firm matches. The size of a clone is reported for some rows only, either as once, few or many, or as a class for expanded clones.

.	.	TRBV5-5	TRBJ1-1	CASSLGQPGTEAFF	TGTGCCAGCAGCTTGGGACAGCCTGGAACTGAAGCTTTCTTT
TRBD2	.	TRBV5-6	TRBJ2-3	CASSLRTSGSDTQYF	TGTGCCAGCAGCCTACGGACTAGCGGTTCGGATACGCAGTATTTT
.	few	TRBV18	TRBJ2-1	CASSPPVERSNEQFF	TGTGCCAGCTCACCACCAGTAGAGAGGTCCAATGAGCAGTTCTTC
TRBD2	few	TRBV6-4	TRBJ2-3	CASSERLAGADTQYF	TGTGCCAGCAGTGAGAGACTAGCGGGAGCAGATACGCAGTATTTT
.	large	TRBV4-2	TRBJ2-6	CASSQNSHGESGANVLTF	TGTGCCAGCAGCCAAAACAGTCACGGGGAATCTGGGGCCAACGTCCTGACTTTC
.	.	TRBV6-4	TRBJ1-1	CASSDSDRRSWTPDRNTEAFF	TGTGCCAGCAGCGACTCCGACAGAAGGTCTTGGACCCCTGATAGAAACACTGAAGCTTTCTTT
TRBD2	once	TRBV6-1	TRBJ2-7	CASSEQELAGEQYF	TGTGCCAGCAGTGAACAGGAACTAGCGGGAGAGCAGTACTTC
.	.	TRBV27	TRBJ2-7	CASSFVGLDYEQYF	TGTGCCAGCAGTTTCGTGGGGTTGGACTACGAGCAGTACTTC
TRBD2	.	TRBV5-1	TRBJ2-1	CASSEAGAYNEQFF	TGCGCCAGCTCAGAAGCGGGAGCCTACAATGAGCAGTTCTTC
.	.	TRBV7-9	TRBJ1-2	CASSSGTLRHGYTF	TGTGCCAGCAGCAGCGGGACCTTGAGGCATGGCTACACCTTC
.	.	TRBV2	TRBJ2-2	CASKKIKGNTGELFF	TGTGCCAGCAAGAAAATTAAGGGGAACACCGGGGAGCTGTTTTTT
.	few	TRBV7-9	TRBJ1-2	CASSLASGPAGYTF	TGTGCCAGCAGCTTAGCTTCGGGGCCCGCTGGCTACACCTTC
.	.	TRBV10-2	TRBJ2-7	CASSGYEQYF	TGCGCCAGCAGTGGCTACGAGCAGTACTTC
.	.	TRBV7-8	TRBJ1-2	CASSSGQGGYGYTF	TGTGCCAGCAGCTCTGGGCAGGGAGGCTATGGCTACACCTTC